This T cell receptor (beta chain) was documented in a study of TIL therapy for anti-PD-1-resistant metastatic lung cancer. At the level of the study: Most patients had lung adenocarcinoma; a few tumors were EGFR-mutant, two ALK-rearranged; half smoked currently or formerly. By whole-exome sequencing, median non-synonymous tumor mutation burden was roughly 1.6 mutations per megabase.

About this clone itself: The antigen is not known.

The immunoSEQ assay was v3. Profiling relied on immunoSEQ multiplex PCR, and the TCRdb table lists in-frame clones only, not all of them. The sample yields about 20,000 clones, approximately 83% seen once. Time point described: pre-treatment sample, taken before nivolumab and TIL therapy. General study findings and limits: After infusion, TIL clonotypes partly replaced peripheral T cells and declined over months. Patients were highly selected, enriched for treatment-naive, never-smoker and oncogene-addicted cases.

V was clipped by 0 bases and J by 9 bases; unmatched bases: 4. The germline CDR1 and CDR2 sequences are MNHEY and SVGAGI. CDR3 length: 15 residues. Sequenced material: blood, taken at baseline. The J gene is TRBJ1-6, the V gene TRBV6-5; 8 bases map to TRBD1. The sequence was obtained from a person between 25 and 80 years old with non-small cell lung cancer. The CDR3 sequence is CASSYSTGEVSPLHF. The CDR3 bases are TGTGCCAGCAGTTACTCGACAGGGGAGGTTTCACCCCTCCACTTT.